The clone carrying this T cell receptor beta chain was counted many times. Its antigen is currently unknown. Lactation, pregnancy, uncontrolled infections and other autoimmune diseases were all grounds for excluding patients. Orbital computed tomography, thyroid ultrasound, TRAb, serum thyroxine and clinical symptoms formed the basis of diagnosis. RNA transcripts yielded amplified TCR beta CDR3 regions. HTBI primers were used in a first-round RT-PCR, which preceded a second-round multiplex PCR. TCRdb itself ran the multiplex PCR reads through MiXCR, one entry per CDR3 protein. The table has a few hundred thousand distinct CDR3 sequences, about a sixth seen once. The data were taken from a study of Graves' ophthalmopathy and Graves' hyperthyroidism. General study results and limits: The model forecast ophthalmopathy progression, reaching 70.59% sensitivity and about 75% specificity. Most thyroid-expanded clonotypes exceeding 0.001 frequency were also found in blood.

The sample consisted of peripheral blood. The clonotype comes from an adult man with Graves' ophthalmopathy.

CDR3 protein: CASSQEVAHGGAGYGYTF. The CDR3 DNA reads TGCGCCAGCAGCCAAGAAGTCGCCCATGGGGGAGCAGGGTATGGCTACACCTTC. The J gene is TRBJ1-2, the V gene TRBV4-1, with D perhaps matching TRBD1 (5 bases). CDR3 length equals 18 residues. The V gene's germline CDR1 is MGHRA and CDR2 YSYEKL. The ends were cut back, 0 bases at V and 5 bases at J, with 22 bases in the middle.